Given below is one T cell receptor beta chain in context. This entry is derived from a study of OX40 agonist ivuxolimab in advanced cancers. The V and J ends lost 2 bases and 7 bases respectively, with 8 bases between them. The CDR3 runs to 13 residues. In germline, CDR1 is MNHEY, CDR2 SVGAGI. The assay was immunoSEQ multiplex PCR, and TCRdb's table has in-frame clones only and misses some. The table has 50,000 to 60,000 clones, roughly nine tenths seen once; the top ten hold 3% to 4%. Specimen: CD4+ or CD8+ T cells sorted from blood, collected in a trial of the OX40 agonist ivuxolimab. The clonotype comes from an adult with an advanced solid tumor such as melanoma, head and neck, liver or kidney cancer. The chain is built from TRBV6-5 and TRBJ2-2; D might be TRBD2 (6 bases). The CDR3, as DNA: TGTGCCAGCAGTTACATGGGAGGCGGGGAGCTGTTTTTT. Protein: CASSYMGGGELFF.